The 2 T cell receptor beta chains below come from one sample, sequenced in a study of blood T cell repertoires in COVID-19. Sequencing used immunoSEQ multiplex PCR; TCRdb keeps in-frame clones, though not all of them. The sample lists about 230,000 clones, 70% to 90% occurring once. The sample was peripheral blood. The receptors come from a man aged 35 to 55 with acute or convalescent COVID-19.

The rearrangement joins TRBV12-3 or TRBV12-4 to TRBJ1-5; D remains unclear. V shed 3 bases and J shed 1 base, with 4 bases lying between them. There are 13 residues in the CDR3. DNA for the CDR3: TGTGCCAGCAGTTTTCTAAGCAATCAGCCCCAGCATTTT. Amino acids: CASSFLSNQPQHF.

This clone was found once. The J gene is TRBJ1-5, the V gene TRBV5-8; D call uncertain. The V gene lost 3 bases and the J gene lost 4 bases, with 5 bases spanning the gap. Germline V gives CDR1 SGHTS, CDR2 YDEGEE. The CDR3 is 12 residues long. The CDR3 spells CASSYQNQPQHF. Here the CDR3 DNA reads TGTGCCAGCAGCTATCAAAATCAGCCCCAGCATTTT.